The TCR beta chain under discussion was sequenced for a study of blood T cell repertoires in COVID-19. The CDR3 runs 15 residues. The germline V gene has CDR1 LNHDA and CDR2 SQIVND (reference sequence). The V and J ends lost 5 bases and 6 bases, in that order; junction bases with no gene match: 8. Study processing details: Counts of nucleated cells, estimated from reference gene primer amplification, were obtained. This table comes from immunoSEQ multiplex PCR, and its TCRdb copy is limited to in-frame clones, with some not included. That table gives V, J and clone size, and the DNA gave D and trimming. In the table there are around 37,000 clones, about 85% of which are singletons.

This chain connects TRBV19 to TRBJ2-1, with 9 bases fitting TRBD2. The sequence derives from a man in his sixties with acute or convalescent COVID-19. The sequenced material came from peripheral blood. The CDR3 here is CASSGLAGVFNEQFF. The CDR3 DNA sequence: TGTGCCAGTAGTGGGTTAGCGGGAGTTTTCAATGAGCAGTTCTTC.